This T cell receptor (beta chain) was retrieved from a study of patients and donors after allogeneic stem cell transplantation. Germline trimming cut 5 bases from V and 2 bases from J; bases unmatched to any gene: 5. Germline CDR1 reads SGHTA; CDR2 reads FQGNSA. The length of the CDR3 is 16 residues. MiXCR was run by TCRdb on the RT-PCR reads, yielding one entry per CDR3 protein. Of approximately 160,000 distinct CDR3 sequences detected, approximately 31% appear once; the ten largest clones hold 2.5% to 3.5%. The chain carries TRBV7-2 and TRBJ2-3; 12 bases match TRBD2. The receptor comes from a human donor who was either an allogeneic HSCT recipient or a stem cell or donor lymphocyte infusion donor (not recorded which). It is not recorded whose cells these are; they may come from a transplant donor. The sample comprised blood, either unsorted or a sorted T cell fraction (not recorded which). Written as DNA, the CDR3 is TGTGCCAGCAGCCCCGGACTAGCGGGGAACACAGATACGCAGTATTTT. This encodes CASSPGLAGNTDTQYF.